The sequence of this T cell receptor beta chain was determined in a study of OX40 agonist ivuxolimab in advanced cancers. Germline lookup yields CDR1 MNHNS and CDR2 SASEGT. V lost 0 bases to trimming and J lost 2 bases; unmatched junction nucleotides: 15. The CDR3 spans 21 residues. Repertoires were generated with immunoSEQ multiplex PCR, while TCRdb's copy carries only in-frame clones and drops some. This sample has about 46,000 clones, with more than 85% found just once. This sequence joins TRBV6-1 and TRBJ2-3; TRBD2 agrees at 12 bases. The clonotype was recovered from an adult with an advanced solid tumor such as melanoma, head and neck, liver or kidney cancer. Sequenced material: CD4+ or CD8+ T cells sorted from blood, taken in a trial of the OX40 agonist ivuxolimab. The CDR3 here is CASSEASGTSGWGTHTDTQYF. As DNA, the CDR3 is TGTGCCAGCAGTGAAGCTTCCGGGACTAGCGGGTGGGGCACACACACAGATACGCAGTATTTT.